This TCR beta chain is from a study of T-cell reconstitution after alpha-beta-depleted transplantation in children. Study-level results: Day-60 TCRbeta diversity that was high in some patients was derived from surviving recipient T cells and thymic progenitors. One year after transplant, T-cell counts and diversity came mostly from newly produced T cells. Roughly two months post-transplant, alpha-beta T cells reportedly originated from several hundred graft clones that had expanded.

Preparation of the TCRbeta library was carried out with unique molecular identifiers. TCRdb redid the calling of the PCR reads with MiXCR, one entry per CDR3 protein. The sample lists 800,000 to 1,000,000 distinct CDR3 sequences, around 30% occurring once. The CDR3 loop spans 16 amino acids. V gave up 4 bases and J gave up 6 bases; unmatched junction bases: 10. Germline V gene lookup returns CDR1 SGHDT and CDR2 YYEEEE. This clonotype was picked up a small number of times. The antigen is unknown. The TCR sequence derives from a boy less than two years old who had a stem cell transplant for SCID, so the T cells may come from the graft donor. The chain joins TRBV5-6 to TRBJ2-1; TRBD2 agrees at 10 bases. The material sequenced was PBMCs, mostly from graft donor cells, taken 360 days after TCRalphabeta/CD19-depleted stem cell transplant. The CDR3 coding sequence is TGTGCCAGCAGCCCTTACGGGGGACTAGCGAGCAATGAGCAGTTCTTC. Amino acid sequence: CASSPYGGLASNEQFF.